A single sample is the source of the 9 T cell receptor beta chains below, sequenced in a study of blood T cell repertoires in COVID-19. Assay: immunoSEQ multiplex PCR; the TCRdb copy retains only in-frame clones and omits some. The data show approximately 110,000 clones, roughly 79% seen once. The sequencing sample was made of peripheral blood. These TCRs come from an elderly man with acute or convalescent COVID-19.

The rearrangement uses TRBV28 and TRBJ2-3; possible D gene TRBD2, 5 bases. This CDR3 contains 16 residues. Trimming removed 5 bases at V and 0 bases at J, with 15 bases between. The germline gives CDR1 MDHEN, CDR2 SYDVKM. The DNA of the CDR3 is TGTGCCAGCAGTATCCGGCGAGGGTCTAGCACAGATACGCAGTATTTT. It is translated as CASSIRRGSSTDTQYF.

The chain carries TRBV10-2 and TRBJ2-5, with 9 bases matching TRBD1. The CDR3 has 14 residues. Germline CDR1 reads WSHSY; CDR2 reads SAAADI. The ends lost 6 bases at V and 4 bases at J; junction bases unmatched: 6. The CDR3 sequence is CASRGQGYGETQYF. CDR3 bases: TGCGCCAGCAGAGGACAGGGGTACGGAGAGACCCAGTACTTC.

The gene calls are TRBV29-1 and TRBJ2-3; 7 positions match TRBD2. With 4 bases clipped from V and 4 bases from J, the junction kept 5 bases outside the gene matches. The CDR3 is 13 amino acids. Germline V gene sequence: CDR1 SQVTM, CDR2 ANQGSEA. CDR3 sequence (DNA): TGCAGCGTTGGTCGACTAGCAGCAGATACGCAGTATTTT. Amino acids: CSVGRLAADTQYF.

This clone was observed a single time. This rearrangement joins TRBV24-1 to TRBJ2-3; possible D gene TRBD1, 5 bases. Per the germline V gene, CDR1 is KGHDR and CDR2 is SFDVKD. V lost 3 bases to trimming and J lost 1 base, with 10 bases between them. The CDR3 length is 15 residues. The CDR3 spells CATSDVRERTDTQYF. CDR3 sequence (DNA): TGTGCCACCAGTGATGTCAGGGAACGCACAGATACGCAGTATTTT.

The chain combines TRBV30 with TRBJ1-3; D uncertain. Germline CDR1 reads GTSNPN; CDR2 reads SVGIG (reference sequence). This CDR3 has 15 residues. Trimming shortened V by 0 bases and J by 4 bases, and 13 bases separated the two germline ends. DNA for the CDR3: TGTGCCTGGAGTGTACAATGGGCTTCGGGAAACACCATATATTTT. As protein: CAWSVQWASGNTIYF.

In this sample, this clone turned up a few times. V usage is TRBV4-1 and J usage is TRBJ2-1, with 11 bases aligning to TRBD2. The CDR3 covers 15 residues. Trimming at V came to 2 bases and at J to 10 bases, leaving 7 bases not matched to a gene. The germline V gene encodes CDR1 MGHRA and CDR2 YSYEKL. The CDR3 here is CASSQTTSGMGEQFF. CDR3 nucleotide sequence: TGCGCCAGCAGCCAAACGACTAGCGGGATGGGAGAGCAGTTCTTC.

The chain is built from TRBV10-3 and TRBJ2-2; TRBD1 matches 9 bases. CDR1 and CDR2 (germline): ENHRY, SYGVKD. This CDR3 region has 16 residues. The V and J ends lost 0 bases and 4 bases, in that order; junction bases with no gene match: 3. The DNA of the CDR3 is TGTGCCATCAGTGAGTCGGGACAGGGAGGCACCGGGGAGCTGTTTTTT. This translates into CAISESGQGGTGELFF.

The V and J genes are TRBV7-9 and TRBJ2-3; tentative D call: TRBD1 (5 bases). V lost 2 bases and J lost 3, with 9 bases in between. Germline-derived CDR1 and CDR2 are SEHNR and FQNEAQ (reference sequence). CDR3 size: 14 residues. CDR3 loop: CASSLRGSTDTQYF. The CDR3 nucleotides read TGTGCCAGCAGCTTAAGGGGATCGACAGATACGCAGTATTTT.

The V and J genes are TRBV3-1 (or the pseudogene TRBV3-2) and TRBJ1-2; TRBD1 matches 11 bases. Germline V lookup: CDR1 LGHDT, CDR2 YNNKEL (reference sequence). V lost 8 bases to trimming and J lost 8 bases; unmatched junction nucleotides: 16. The CDR3 length is 16 residues. The CDR3 bases are TGTGCCAGCGGACTCCCGGGACAGGGGGGATCATGGGGCTACACCTTC. Its protein product is CASGLPGQGGSWGYTF.